This entry describes one T cell receptor beta chain. The germline V gene encodes CDR1 SGHVS and CDR2 FQNEAQ. The CDR3 totals 17 residues. After removal of 5 bases from V and 3 bases from J, the junction contained 10 bases not matched to a gene. The sample originates from a study of blood T cell repertoires in COVID-19. Study as a whole: Italy, Spain and the United States were the sources of the convalescent and acute COVID-19 samples.

Grouping used clinical history reported by participants in a survey and questionnaire. Cohort 3 donors were reported recovered after two negative PCRs, clearance, or symptom resolution. Profiled with immunoSEQ multiplex PCR; TCRdb holds only in-frame clones, not every one. This repertoire shows 280,000 or so clones, over 75% found once; its top ten account for over 2%. The clonotype originates from a man aged 25-45 years who had recovered from COVID-19. The sample comprised PBMCs or T cells enriched from blood (not recorded which). The rearrangement uses TRBV7-8 and TRBJ2-3; 11 nucleotides agree with TRBD2. The CDR3 bases are TGTGCCAGCAGCAAGACCGGGACTAGCGGCTTAACAGATACGCAGTATTTT. It codes for CASSKTGTSGLTDTQYF.